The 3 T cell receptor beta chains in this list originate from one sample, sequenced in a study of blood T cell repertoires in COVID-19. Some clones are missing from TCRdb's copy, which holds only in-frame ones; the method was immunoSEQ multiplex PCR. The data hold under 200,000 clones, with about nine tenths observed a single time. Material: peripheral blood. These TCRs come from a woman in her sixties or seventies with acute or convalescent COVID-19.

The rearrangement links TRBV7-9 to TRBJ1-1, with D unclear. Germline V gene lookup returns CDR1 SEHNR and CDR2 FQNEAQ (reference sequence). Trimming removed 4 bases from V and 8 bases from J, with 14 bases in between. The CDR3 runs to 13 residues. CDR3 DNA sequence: TGTGCCAGCAGCTGGTCAATGGGAGGGGAAGCTTTCTTT. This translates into CASSWSMGGEAFF.

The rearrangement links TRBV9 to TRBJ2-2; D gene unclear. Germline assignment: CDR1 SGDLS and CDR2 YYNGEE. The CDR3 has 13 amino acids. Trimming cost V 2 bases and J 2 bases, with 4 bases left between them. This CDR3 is CASSVINTGELFF. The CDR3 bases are TGTGCCAGCAGCGTTATTAACACCGGGGAGCTGTTTTTT. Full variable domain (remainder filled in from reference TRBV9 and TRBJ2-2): DSGVTQTPKHLITATGQRVTLRCSPRSGDLSVYWYQQSLDQGLQFLIQYYNGEERAKGNILERFSAQQFPDLHSELNLSSLELGDSALYFCASSVINTGELFFGEGSRLTVL.

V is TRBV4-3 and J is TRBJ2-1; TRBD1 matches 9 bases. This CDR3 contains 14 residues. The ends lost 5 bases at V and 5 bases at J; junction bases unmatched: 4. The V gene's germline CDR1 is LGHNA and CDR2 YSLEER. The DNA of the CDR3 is TGCGCCAGCAGCGGCCGGGACAGGGACAATGAGCAGTTCTTC. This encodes CASSGRDRDNEQFF.